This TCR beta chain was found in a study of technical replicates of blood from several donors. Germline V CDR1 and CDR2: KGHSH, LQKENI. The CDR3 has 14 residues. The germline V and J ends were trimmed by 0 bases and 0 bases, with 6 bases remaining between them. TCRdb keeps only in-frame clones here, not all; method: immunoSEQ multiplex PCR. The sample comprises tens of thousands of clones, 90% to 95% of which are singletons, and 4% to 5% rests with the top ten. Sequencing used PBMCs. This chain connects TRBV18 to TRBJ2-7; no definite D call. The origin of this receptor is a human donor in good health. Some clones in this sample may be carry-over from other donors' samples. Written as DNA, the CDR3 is TGTGCCAGCTCACCACCTAGCCCCTCCTACGAGCAGTACTTC. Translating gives CASSPPSPSYEQYF.